Shown below are 19 T cell receptor beta chains from a single sample sequenced in a study of blood T cell repertoires in COVID-19. TCRdb's copy holds only in-frame clones and misses some; the assay was immunoSEQ multiplex PCR. The sample has about 160,000 clones, around 77% seen once. Sequenced input: peripheral blood. Every receptor here comes from a man in his sixties or seventies with acute or convalescent COVID-19.

The gene calls are TRBV24-1 and TRBJ1-5; 7 bases agree with TRBD1. The CDR3 consists of 16 residues. Germline V gene data show CDR1 as KGHDR and CDR2 as SFDVKD. After removal of 4 bases from V and 7 bases from J, the junction contained 12 bases not matched to a gene. The CDR3, as DNA: TGTGCCACCAGTGAGGGTACAGGGGCCAACCGGCAGCCCCAGCATTTT. Protein product: CATSEGTGANRQPQHF.

The chain has TRBV19 and TRBJ1-2; the match to TRBD1 covers 7 bases. Germline CDR1 LNHDA, CDR2 SQIVND (reference sequence). The CDR3 covers 16 residues. After removal of 3 bases from V and 4 bases from J, the junction contained 11 bases not matched to a gene. This CDR3 reads CASSILPGGTFYGYTF. The CDR3 region has the DNA TGTGCCAGTAGTATTCTTCCAGGGGGAACCTTCTATGGCTACACCTTC.

The CDR3, as DNA: TGTGCCAGCAGCTTAGGCAGGGCTGAAGCTTTCTTT. Translated: CASSLGRAEAFF. This sequence joins TRBV7-2 and TRBJ1-1; tentative D call: TRBD1 (5 bases). Germline CDR1 is SGHTA and CDR2 is FQGNSA. The CDR3 loop spans 12 amino acids. Trimming cost V 1 base and J 6 bases, with 6 bases left between them.

This clone occurred a few times. The J gene is TRBJ2-2, the V gene TRBV21-1; TRBD2, the table's D call, lacks a check against the DNA. TRBV21-1 is assigned pseudogene status. This CDR3 region has 13 residues. Here the CDR3 reads CASSKNSSGELFF. As DNA, the CDR3 is TGTGCCAGCAGCAAAAACTCTTCCGGGGAGCTGTTTTTT.

The chain couples TRBV29-1 to TRBJ1-5; TRBD1 might be the D (5 bases). The germline V and J ends were trimmed by 6 bases and 0 bases, with 9 bases remaining between them. Germline lookup yields CDR1 SQVTM and CDR2 ANQGSEA. This CDR3 comprises 13 residues. CDR3 nucleotide sequence: TGCAGCGTACAGGACAATAGCAATCAGCCCCAGCATTTT. Protein product: CSVQDNSNQPQHF.

J is TRBJ1-1 and V is TRBV6-5, with D unresolved. Germline V gene data show CDR1 as MNHEY and CDR2 as SVGAGI. V dropped 4 bases and J dropped 1 base, with 10 bases sitting between them. CDR3 length: 14 residues. Here the CDR3 reads CASSFGVGNTEAFF. In DNA form, the CDR3 reads TGTGCCAGCAGTTTCGGGGTCGGGAACACTGAAGCTTTCTTT.

The chain joins TRBV7-2 to TRBJ2-3; the D is unclear. Deletions cut 5 bases from V and 6 bases from J, with 12 bases between. Germline V gene lookup returns CDR1 SGHTA and CDR2 FQGNSA. The CDR3 consists of 13 residues. CDR3 sequence (DNA): TGTGCCAGCAGCACCCTCGCGGAGGATACGCAGTATTTT. Translation: CASSTLAEDTQYF.

This chain joins TRBV5-5 and TRBJ2-7, with TRBD2 matching over 11 bases. CDR3 size: 16 residues. Germline-derived CDR1 and CDR2 are SGHKS and YYEKEE (reference sequence). V was pared by 6 bases and J by 0 bases, with 8 bases of the junction left unmatched. The CDR3 loop reads CASNKIAGGSSYEQYF. DNA of the CDR3: TGTGCCAGCAACAAGATAGCGGGAGGGAGCTCCTACGAGCAGTACTTC.

The chain joins TRBV6-6 to TRBJ2-1; 9 bases match TRBD2. Per germline, CDR1 MNHNY and CDR2 SVGAGI (reference sequence). The CDR3 runs to 13 residues. With V trimmed by 4 bases and J by 12 bases, 7 bases remained unmatched. CDR3 coding DNA: TGTGCCAGCAGTTCGTACAATAGCGGGAGGCAGTTCTTC. It specifies CASSSYNSGRQFF.

The chain has TRBV11-2 and TRBJ1-3; D unresolved. Trimming shortened V by 6 bases and J by 1 base, and 19 bases separated the two germline ends. Germline lookup yields CDR1 SGHAT and CDR2 FQNNGV. This CDR3 has 17 residues. CDR3 amino acids: CASRRPFEIHSGNTIYF. CDR3 coding DNA: TGTGCCAGCAGACGTCCGTTCGAGATCCATTCTGGAAACACCATATATTTT.

The chain recombines TRBV12-3 or TRBV12-4 with TRBJ2-7, with D possibly TRBD2 on 6 matching bases. The CDR3 is 13 amino acids. Trimming took 7 bases from V and 3 from J, leaving 13 bases between them. CDR3 coding DNA: TGTGCCAGCAATAACGGGGGTAGCTACGAGCAGTACTTC. It is translated as CASNNGGSYEQYF.

This clone was found a few times. The gene calls are TRBV7-8 and TRBJ2-2; 9 bases align to TRBD1. Trimming cost V 1 base and J 9 bases; bases outside gene matches: 3. The CDR3 totals 14 residues. CDR1 SGHVS and CDR2 FQNEAQ come from the germline V gene. CDR3 amino acids: CASSLVQGARELFF. CDR3 nucleotides: TGTGCCAGCAGCTTAGTACAGGGGGCCCGGGAGCTGTTTTTT.

J is TRBJ2-6 and V is TRBV9; no clear D gene. The ends were cut back, 0 bases at V and 4 bases at J, with 8 bases in the middle. The CDR3 contains 15 residues. CDR1 is SGDLS and CDR2 is YYNGEE in the germline V gene. The CDR3 region is CASSVVTTGANVLTF. The CDR3 DNA reads as TGTGCCAGCAGCGTAGTAACAACCGGGGCCAACGTCCTGACTTTC.

J is TRBJ2-3 and V is TRBV9; 9 bases align to TRBD2. The CDR3 is 18 residues long. Germline-derived CDR1 and CDR2 are SGDLS and YYNGEE. Germline trimming cut 3 bases from V and 2 bases from J; bases unmatched to any gene: 13. The CDR3 protein is CASSARGASGGNTDTQYF. The DNA of the CDR3 is TGTGCCAGCAGCGCGCGAGGGGCGAGCGGGGGGAACACAGATACGCAGTATTTT. Filled out from reference TRBV9 and TRBJ2-3, the complete variable domain reads DSGVTQTPKHLITATGQRVTLRCSPRSGDLSVYWYQQSLDQGLQFLIQYYNGEERAKGNILERFSAQQFPDLHSELNLSSLELGDSALYFCASSARGASGGNTDTQYFGPGTRLTVL.

The chain combines TRBV12-5 with TRBJ2-3; D might be TRBD2 (5 bases). Germline V gene data show CDR1 as LGHNT and CDR2 as FRNRAP. Trimming left V 1 base short and J 4 bases short, with 15 bases between. The CDR3 contains 16 residues. The CDR3 DNA is TGTGCTAGTGGTTTGGCCGCGGGCCTCGACCCAGATACGCAGTATTTT. Its protein product is CASGLAAGLDPDTQYF.

This clone was seen a few times. J is TRBJ1-3 and V is TRBV6-5; 7 positions agree with TRBD1. Germline CDR1 and CDR2: MNHEY and SVGAGI. V trimming: 6 bases; J trimming: 1 base; junction bases outside the gene matches: 6. CDR3 length: 15 amino acids. This CDR3 reads CASSQDRASGNTIYF. DNA of the CDR3: TGTGCCAGCAGCCAAGACAGGGCTTCTGGAAACACCATATATTTT.

This clone was seen a single time. This chain uses TRBV9 with TRBJ2-7; D ambiguous. The germline CDR1 and CDR2 sequences are SGDLS and YYNGEE. The CDR3 is 15 residues long. V dropped 0 bases and J dropped 3 bases, with 13 bases sitting between them. The CDR3 coding sequence is TGTGCCAGCAGCGTAGCTCTCGCGTCGCACTACGAGCAGTACTTC. Protein sequence: CASSVALASHYEQYF.

Worth noting for this clone: Other DNA sequences in the sample encode the same CDR3. This sequence joins TRBV5-1 and TRBJ2-3; 7 positions agree with TRBD2. This CDR3 comprises 15 residues. Trimming at V came to 1 base and at J to 1 base, leaving 3 bases not matched to a gene. The germline V gene has CDR1 SGHRS and CDR2 YFSETQ. CDR3 nucleotides: TGCGCCAGCAGCTTGCGGGGGGTCCGCACAGATACGCAGTATTTT. Its protein is CASSLRGVRTDTQYF.

The chain couples TRBV3-1 (or the pseudogene TRBV3-2) to TRBJ2-6; 9 positions agree with TRBD1. There are 16 residues in the CDR3. Germline V gene sequence: CDR1 LGHDT, CDR2 YNNKEL (reference sequence). The ends lost 6 bases at V and 3 bases at J; junction bases unmatched: 6. The CDR3 loop is CASRDDRGFGANVLTF. CDR3 coding DNA: TGTGCCAGCAGGGACGACAGGGGGTTTGGGGCCAACGTCCTGACTTTC.